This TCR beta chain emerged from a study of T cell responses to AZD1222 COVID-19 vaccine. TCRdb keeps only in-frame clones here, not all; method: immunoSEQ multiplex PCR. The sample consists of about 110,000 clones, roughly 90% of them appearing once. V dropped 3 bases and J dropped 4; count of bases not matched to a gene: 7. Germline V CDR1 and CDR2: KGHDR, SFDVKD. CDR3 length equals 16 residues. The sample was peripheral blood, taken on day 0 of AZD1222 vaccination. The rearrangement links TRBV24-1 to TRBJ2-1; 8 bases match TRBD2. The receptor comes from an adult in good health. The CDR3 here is CATSDHTSGPYNEQFF. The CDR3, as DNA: TGTGCCACCAGTGATCACACTAGCGGACCTTACAATGAGCAGTTCTTC.